This record concerns one T cell receptor beta chain sequence. The germline V gene has CDR1 SQVTM and CDR2 ANQGSEA. CDR3 length: 14 amino acids. The V segment lost 6 bases and the J segment 0 bases; nucleotides outside the gene matches: 4. The data belong to a study of blood T cell repertoires in COVID-19. About the study: Samples representing acute and convalescent COVID-19 were sourced from the United States, Italy and Spain. Sources were T cells, B-cell-depleted T cells, or PBMCs; the material itself was cDNA or gDNA.

The data were produced by immunoSEQ multiplex PCR, yet TCRdb's version contains in-frame clones alone and is incomplete. In the table there are about 380,000 clones, over 75% of which are singletons. Recovered participants had two consecutive negative NP/OP PCR tests, healthcare professional clearance, or symptom resolution. The chain links TRBV29-1 to TRBJ1-5, with TRBD1 identical over 8 bases. Material: PBMCs or T cells enriched from blood (not recorded which). The receptor's source is a man aged 25 to 40 who had recovered from COVID-19. The CDR3 protein is CSVMTGDSNQPQHF. In nucleotides, the CDR3 is TGCAGCGTAATGACAGGGGATAGCAATCAGCCCCAGCATTTT.